One sample yielded the 19 T cell receptor beta chains listed below, sequenced in a study of post-analysis software for immune sequencing data. TCR beta cDNA libraries had unique molecular identifiers. Each CDR3 protein is one row after TCRdb ran MiXCR on the PCR reads. The repertoire includes some 160,000 distinct CDR3 sequences, about 34% of them detected once, and 25% to 35% sits in the top ten. Sample: blood, taken after autologous hematopoietic stem cell transplantation. The source is a girl aged 5-17 years with multiple sclerosis.

This clonotype showed up many times. The chain carries TRBV29-1 and TRBJ2-7; 7 bases are a match to TRBD2. The CDR3 runs to 13 residues. After removal of 4 bases from V and 6 bases from J, the junction contained 9 bases not matched to a gene. Germline V gives CDR1 SQVTM, CDR2 ANQGSEA. The CDR3 protein is CSVVSGRGGEQYF. The CDR3 bases are TGCAGCGTTGTTTCAGGGAGGGGTGGCGAGCAGTACTTC.

Comment on this clonotype: A read error may explain this, as a much larger clone is one base away. The chain links TRBV14 to TRBJ2-1; D is ambiguous. In germline, CDR1 is SGHDN, CDR2 FVKESK. The CDR3 covers 12 residues. CDR3 DNA: TGTGCCCGCAGCCCCAACTGGGGTGAGCAGTTCTTC. Its translation is CARSPNWGEQFF.

This clonotype has more than one count but fewer than ten. The rearrangement uses TRBV6-2 or TRBV6-3 and TRBJ2-7; 8 positions agree with TRBD2. The CDR3 runs 12 residues. V was pared by 8 bases and J by 6 bases, with 6 bases of the junction left unmatched. Per the germline V gene, CDR1 is MNHEY and CDR2 is SVGEGT. The CDR3 DNA sequence: TGTGCCAGCTCTTGGAGCGGGGGCGAGCAGTACTTC. Protein sequence: CASSWSGGEQYF.

This clonotype was counted a single time. A read error may produce the germline difference seen at one junction end. The rearrangement links TRBV7-8 to TRBJ2-3; unclear D gene. Looked up from germline, CDR1 is SGHVS and CDR2 is FQNEAQ. CDR3 length equals 15 residues. The CDR3 region has the DNA TGTGCCAGCAGCCCCAATCTAGAGTCGTTTGATATGCAGTATTTT. It codes for CASSPNLESFDMQYF.

The table lists this clonotype with many counts. This chain connects TRBV29-1 to TRBJ2-5; 14 nucleotides agree with TRBD2. There are 15 residues in the CDR3. Germline CDR1 and CDR2: SQVTM and ANQGSEA. Trimming removed 8 bases from V and 2 bases from J; junction bases left unmatched: 7. The CDR3 region has the DNA TGCAGCACGGGACTAGCGGGAGTCGGGCAAGAGACCCAGTACTTC. Protein sequence: CSTGLAGVGQETQYF. The full variable domain, completed using reference TRBV29-1 and TRBJ2-5, is SAVISQKPSRDICQRGTSLTIQCQVDSQVTMMFWYRQQPGQSLTLIATANQGSEATYESGFVIDKFPISRPNLTFSTLTVSNMSPEDSSIYLCSTGLAGVGQETQYFGPGTRLLVL.

The CDR3 is CASSTWGVDNEQFF. DNA of the CDR3: TGTGCCAGCTCAACGTGGGGGGTGGACAATGAGCAGTTCTTC. The V and J genes are TRBV7-9 and TRBJ2-1, with D maybe TRBD2 (6 bases). The germline gives CDR1 SEHNR, CDR2 FQNEAQ (reference sequence). V gave up 8 bases and J gave up 5 bases, with 16 bases separating them. The CDR3 is 14 amino acids.

This clonotype was recorded a few times. The chain carries TRBV12-3 or TRBV12-4 and TRBJ2-2; D possibly corresponds to TRBD2 (6 bases). Trimming cost V 3 bases and J 5 bases, with 25 bases left between them. This CDR3 has 19 amino acids. CDR3 DNA: TGTGCCAGCAGTTTGGCCCCCTTTAGCGGACAAGGGTGGACCGGGGAGCTGTTTTTT. It specifies CASSLAPFSGQGWTGELFF.

This clonotype was picked up many times. The chain carries TRBV6-5 and TRBJ2-2; TRBD2 matches at 12 bases. This CDR3 contains 15 residues. J was trimmed by 4 bases and V by 6 bases; bases with no gene match: 3. The germline V gene has CDR1 MNHEY and CDR2 SVGAGI. CDR3 bases: TGTGCCAGCAGCCAGGGACTAGCGGGCACCGGGGAGCTGTTTTTT. This translates into CASSQGLAGTGELFF.

The rearrangement uses TRBV20-1 and TRBJ2-1; D unclear. Looked up from germline, CDR1 is DFQATT and CDR2 is SNEGSKA (reference sequence). Trimming took 4 bases from V and 13 from J, leaving 14 bases between them. CDR3 length: 11 amino acids. The CDR3 nucleotides read TGCAGTGCTAAATTAGTATCAGGTCAGTTCTTC. Translation: CSAKLVSGQFF.

This clonotype appeared once. The chain combines TRBV13 with TRBJ1-1; D not resolved. The CDR3 length is 12 residues. V shed 5 bases and J shed 3 bases, with 7 bases lying between them. Germline loops: CDR1 PRHDT, CDR2 FYEKMQ (reference sequence). CDR3 nucleotide sequence: TGTGCCAGCAGCGAAGGGTACACTGAAGCTTTCTTT. Encoded protein: CASSEGYTEAFF.

The gene calls are TRBV11-2 and TRBJ2-5; D gene uncertain. CDR3 size: 14 residues. Germline assignment: CDR1 SGHAT and CDR2 FQNNGV. Trimming took off 2 bases at V and 2 bases at J, with 9 bases between the two ends. DNA of the CDR3: TGTGCCAGCAGCTTAAACGGACCGCAAGAGACCCAGTACTTC. Amino acid sequence: CASSLNGPQETQYF.

Of note for this clonotype: No DNA is shown, since the ends of the CDR3 on it are uncertain; the CDR3 is the one TCRdb lists. The rearrangement joins TRBV7-3 to TRBJ2-5; TRBD1 is the table's D call, not checked against the DNA. Ends included, the CDR3 has 16 residues. CDR1 is SGHTA and CDR2 is FQGTGA in the germline V gene. The CDR3 here is CASSPFGGGTQETRYF.

This chain joins TRBV20-1 and TRBJ1-1; 9 bases match TRBD1. The CDR3 covers 16 residues. Germline V gene data show CDR1 as DFQATT and CDR2 as SNEGSKA (reference sequence). Losses at the gene ends were 0 bases for V and 0 bases for J; bases not matched to a gene: 5. The DNA for the CDR3 is TGCAGTGCTAGAGATAAACAGGGGGCCCTGAACACTGAAGCTTTCTTT. This translates into CSARDKQGALNTEAFF.

There are a few counts of this clonotype. This chain connects TRBV12-5 to TRBJ1-2, with D uncertain. The CDR3 spans 13 residues. Trimming cost V 6 bases and J 6 bases, with 14 bases left between them. CDR1 and CDR2 from the germline V gene are LGHNT and FRNRAP. The CDR3 bases are TGTGCTAGTGGCCGCGACACAGCGAATGGCTACACCTTC. The encoded protein is CASGRDTANGYTF.

The chain is built from TRBV7-2 and TRBJ1-1, with D unresolved. The CDR3 runs to 14 residues. CDR1 is SGHTA and CDR2 is FQGNSA in the germline V gene. V was clipped by 10 bases and J by 0 bases, with 15 bases between them. The CDR3 nucleotides read TGTGCCACTCGTCAGACGGCAATGAACACTGAAGCTTTCTTT. This codes for CATRQTAMNTEAFF.

CDR3 protein: CASSPISSGAREQYF. CDR3 in DNA: TGTGCCAGCTCCCCCATATCGTCAGGGGCGAGGGAGCAGTACTTC. V gene TRBV28 combines with J gene TRBJ2-7; TRBD1 is a possible D gene (6 bases). In germline, CDR1 is MDHEN, CDR2 SYDVKM. The CDR3 covers 15 residues. The V gene lost 8 bases and the J gene lost 7 bases, with 24 bases spanning the gap.

This chain joins TRBV4-1 and TRBJ2-5; 11 bases are a match to TRBD2. In germline, CDR1 is MGHRA, CDR2 YSYEKL. Trimming removed 4 bases from V and 2 bases from J; junction bases left unmatched: 6. This CDR3 region has 16 residues. The CDR3 DNA reads as TGCGCCAGCAGCCTAACTAGCGGGGGCCTTCAAGAGACCCAGTACTTC. It specifies CASSLTSGGLQETQYF.

V is TRBV5-1 and J is TRBJ1-6; D not resolved. Germline CDR1 reads SGHRS; CDR2 reads YFSETQ. This CDR3 is built from 18 residues. The V end lost 4 bases, the J end lost 0 bases, and 17 bases lay between the germline ends. The CDR3 reads CASSPLQAGSSYNSPLHF. In DNA form, the CDR3 reads TGCGCCAGCAGCCCCCTCCAAGCTGGGAGCTCCTATAATTCACCCCTCCACTTT.

The chain uses TRBV30 and TRBJ2-1; 8 bases fit TRBD2. Trimming took 2 bases from V and 10 from J; bases not matched to a gene: 13. The germline V gene encodes CDR1 GTSNPN and CDR2 SVGIG (reference sequence). There are 15 residues in the CDR3. The CDR3 protein is CAWSSGDGRAVEQFF. The CDR3 DNA follows: TGTGCCTGGAGTTCCGGGGACGGGAGGGCCGTGGAGCAGTTCTTC.